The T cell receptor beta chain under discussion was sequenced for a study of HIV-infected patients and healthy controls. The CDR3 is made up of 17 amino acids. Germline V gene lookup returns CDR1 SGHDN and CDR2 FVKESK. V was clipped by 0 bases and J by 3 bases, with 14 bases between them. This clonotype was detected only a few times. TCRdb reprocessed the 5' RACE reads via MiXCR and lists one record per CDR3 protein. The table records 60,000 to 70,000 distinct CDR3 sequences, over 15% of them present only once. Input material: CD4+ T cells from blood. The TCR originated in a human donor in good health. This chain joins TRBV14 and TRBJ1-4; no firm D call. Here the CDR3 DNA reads TGTGCCAGCAGCCAAGATACCGTAAGGGTGGCTAATGAAAAACTGTTTTTT. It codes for CASSQDTVRVANEKLFF.